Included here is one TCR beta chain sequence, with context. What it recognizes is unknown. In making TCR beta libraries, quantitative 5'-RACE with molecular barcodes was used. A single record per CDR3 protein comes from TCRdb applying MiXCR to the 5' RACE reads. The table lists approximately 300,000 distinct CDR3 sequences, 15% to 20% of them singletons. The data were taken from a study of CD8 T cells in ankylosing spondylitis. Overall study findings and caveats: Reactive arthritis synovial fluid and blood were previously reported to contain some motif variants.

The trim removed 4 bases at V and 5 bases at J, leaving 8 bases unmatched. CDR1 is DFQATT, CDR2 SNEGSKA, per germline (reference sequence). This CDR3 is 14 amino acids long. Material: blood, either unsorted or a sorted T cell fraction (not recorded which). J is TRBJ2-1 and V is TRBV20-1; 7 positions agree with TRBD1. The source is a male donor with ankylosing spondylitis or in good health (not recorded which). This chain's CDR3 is CSAIQGYADNEQFF. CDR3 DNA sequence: TGCAGTGCTATACAGGGGTATGCCGACAATGAGCAGTTCTTC.